This T cell receptor (beta chain) is drawn from a study of T cell changes during pregnancy in multiple sclerosis. Per the germline V gene, CDR1 is LGHNA and CDR2 is YSLEER. V lost 0 bases and J lost 6, with 14 bases in between. The CDR3 totals 15 residues. This table comes from immunoSEQ multiplex PCR, and its TCRdb copy is limited to in-frame clones, with some not included. The sample records almost 65,000 clones, around 92% being singletons. This TCR was sampled from a female donor with multiple sclerosis, enrolled in a pregnancy study. The chain carries TRBV4-3 and TRBJ1-2; maybe TRBD1 (6 bases). Source: peripheral blood, taken in the first trimester of pregnancy. The CDR3 nucleotides read TGCGCCAGCAGCCAAGATTTGGGGACATATGATGGCTACACCTTC. Amino acids: CASSQDLGTYDGYTF.